This T cell receptor beta chain was identified during a study of T cell changes during pregnancy in multiple sclerosis. Here immunoSEQ multiplex PCR was the method, and the copy in TCRdb shows in-frame clones only, minus some. Of nearly 25,000 clones listed, around 90% are singletons. Trimming removed 2 bases at V and 13 bases at J, with 18 bases between. The germline V gene encodes CDR1 SGHNT and CDR2 YYREEE (reference sequence). The CDR3 runs to 13 residues. The TCR was taken from a female donor in good health, enrolled as a control in a pregnancy study. The chain joins TRBV5-4 to TRBJ1-1; the D gene is possibly TRBD1 (6 bases). This specimen was CD4+ T cells from peripheral blood mononuclear cells, taken in the first trimester of pregnancy. The DNA of the CDR3 is TGTGCCAGCAGCTTAAGTCTCCAGGGGTTGGATTTCTTT. Protein sequence: CASSLSLQGLDFF.